Following are 32 T cell receptor beta chains from one sample sequenced in a study of cytomegalovirus exposure and HLA in healthy donors. The assay was immunoSEQ multiplex PCR, and TCRdb's table has in-frame clones only and misses some. The sample includes 98,000 or so clones, about 85% of them seen just once. The sequencing input was PBMCs. These receptors originate from a woman younger than 30 in good health and CMV-seronegative.

The V call is TRBV7-9, the J call TRBJ1-1; TRBD1 matches 11 bases. Germline CDR1 SEHNR, CDR2 FQNEAQ (reference sequence). This CDR3 contains 16 residues. With 1 base clipped from V and 4 bases from J, the junction kept 5 bases outside the gene matches. CDR3: CASSLGLGQGATEAFF. The DNA for the CDR3 is TGTGCCAGCAGCTTAGGCCTTGGACAGGGGGCCACTGAAGCTTTCTTT.

The chain is built from TRBV6-5 and TRBJ1-1, with D possibly matching TRBD1 (5 bases). This CDR3 has 11 amino acids. Per the germline V gene, CDR1 is MNHEY and CDR2 is SVGAGI. Trimming took 8 bases from V and 12 from J, leaving 16 bases between them. The CDR3 protein is CASRNVRETFF. The CDR3 DNA is TGTGCCAGCCGTAATGTCAGGGAAACTTTCTTT.

This clone has a single count. The chain carries TRBV6-4 and TRBJ1-6, with 8 bases identical to TRBD1. The CDR3 runs to 19 residues. Germline CDR1 and CDR2: MRHNA and SNTAGT. V dropped 0 bases and J dropped 0; count of bases not matched to a gene: 7. The CDR3 region is CASSDSWTGRSSYNSPLHF. DNA of the CDR3: TGTGCCAGCAGTGACTCCTGGACAGGGCGGAGCTCCTATAATTCACCCCTCCACTTT.

The genes are TRBV20-1 and TRBJ2-5; TRBD2 might be the D (6 bases). The V end was cut by 6 bases, the J end by 5 bases, with 10 bases between. The CDR3 consists of 11 residues. Per the germline V gene, CDR1 is DFQATT and CDR2 is SNEGSKA (reference sequence). This chain's CDR3 is CSAFGGETQYF. The CDR3 nucleotides read TGCAGTGCCTTTGGGGGGGAGACCCAGTACTTC.

V usage is TRBV2 and J usage is TRBJ2-7; 9 bases align to TRBD2. Germline CDR1 and CDR2: SNHLY and FYNNEI. The CDR3 is 15 amino acids. V trimming: 5 bases; J trimming: 2 bases; junction bases outside the gene matches: 7. The CDR3 spells CASSQGLAGPYEQYF. The CDR3 DNA reads as TGTGCCAGCAGTCAGGGCCTAGCGGGACCCTACGAGCAGTACTTC.

The V gene is TRBV28, the J gene TRBJ1-3, with 8 bases that match TRBD1. Germline CDR1 MDHEN, CDR2 SYDVKM. V lost 3 bases, J lost 3 bases, and 4 bases stayed unmatched. The CDR3 is made up of 15 amino acids. CDR3 in DNA: TGTGCCAGCAGTTTTCAGGGGGCGCATGGAAACACCATATATTTT. Translation gives CASSFQGAHGNTIYF.

The V call is TRBV5-5, the J call TRBJ1-6, with TRBD1 matching over 7 bases. Germline assignment: CDR1 SGHKS and CDR2 YYEKEE (reference sequence). With V trimmed by 0 bases and J by 6 bases, 6 bases remained unmatched. This CDR3 comprises 16 residues. CDR3 DNA: TGTGCCAGCAGCTTGGTAGGGGGCGCGGGTAATTCACCCCTCCACTTT. Residues: CASSLVGGAGNSPLHF.

The chain joins TRBV7-2 to TRBJ2-3, with TRBD1 matching over 11 bases. Germline CDR1 and CDR2: SGHTA and FQGNSA. V was pared by 8 bases and J by 6 bases, with 10 bases of the junction left unmatched. The CDR3 length is 15 residues. The CDR3 sequence is CASGLLGQGADTQYF. DNA for the CDR3: TGTGCCAGCGGATTACTCGGACAGGGGGCCGATACGCAGTATTTT.

This chain links TRBV4-1 with TRBJ2-5; perhaps TRBD2 as D (5 bases). The V gene's germline CDR1 is MGHRA and CDR2 YSYEKL. The CDR3 runs 14 residues. Trimming shortened V by 1 base and J by 5 bases, and 11 bases separated the two germline ends. CDR3 in DNA: TGCGCCAGCAGCCAAGGCCCCCCGGGGGAGACCCAGTACTTC. It translates to CASSQGPPGETQYF.

The chain couples TRBV27 to TRBJ1-5; D is unclear. The CDR3 contains 14 residues. V gave up 6 bases and J gave up 0 bases, with 9 bases separating them. Looked up from germline, CDR1 is MNHEY and CDR2 is SMNVEV (reference sequence). CDR3 nucleotides: TGTGCCAGCAGAGCTCCCGGTAGCAATCAGCCCCAGCATTTT. The encoded protein is CASRAPGSNQPQHF.

This chain joins TRBV28 and TRBJ1-2; D gene unclear. The V and J ends lost 6 bases and 1 base respectively, with 15 bases between them. The CDR3 has 15 residues. Germline values: CDR1 MDHEN, CDR2 SYDVKM. The CDR3 here is CASRKTGDYNYGYTF. CDR3 nucleotides: TGTGCCAGCAGAAAGACCGGAGACTATAACTATGGCTACACCTTC.

This chain uses TRBV25-1 with TRBJ1-4; D unclear. Per germline, CDR1 MGHDK and CDR2 SYGVNS. V dropped 2 bases and J dropped 0 bases, with 16 bases sitting between them. The CDR3 has 18 amino acids. The DNA of the CDR3 is TGTGCCAGCAGTGAAACCGTGATGCGGTACTCAACTAATGAAAAACTGTTTTTT. Protein product: CASSETVMRYSTNEKLFF.

The V gene is TRBV9, the J gene TRBJ1-2; D is possibly TRBD1 (5 bases). The length of the CDR3 is 15 residues. Trimming left V 4 bases short and J 2 bases short, with 15 bases between. Germline lookup yields CDR1 SGDLS and CDR2 YYNGEE. CDR3 in DNA: TGTGCCAGCAGCCTGGGGGGGACGGTAAACTATGGCTACACCTTC. Its translation: CASSLGGTVNYGYTF.

The gene calls are TRBV2 and TRBJ1-1; no clear D. Germline lookup yields CDR1 SNHLY and CDR2 FYNNEI. The ends were cut back, 1 base at V and 0 bases at J, with 6 bases in the middle. The CDR3 length is 14 residues. This CDR3 reads CASSEVAMNTEAFF. CDR3 sequence (DNA): TGTGCCAGCAGTGAAGTGGCCATGAACACTGAAGCTTTCTTT.

The gene calls are TRBV2 and TRBJ1-2; 9 positions agree with TRBD1. The V and J ends lost 6 bases and 9 bases, in that order; junction bases with no gene match: 8. Per the germline V gene, CDR1 is SNHLY and CDR2 is FYNNEI. The CDR3 runs 13 residues. For the CDR3, the DNA is TGTGCCAGCAGAAGGACAGGGGACGATCGCTACACCTTC. It is translated as CASRRTGDDRYTF.

This chain uses TRBV25-1 with TRBJ2-2; 7 bases line up with TRBD1. V lost 1 base to trimming and J lost 3 bases; unmatched junction nucleotides: 2. In germline, CDR1 is MGHDK, CDR2 SYGVNS. The CDR3 length is 15 residues. The CDR3 DNA reads TGTGCCAGCAGTGAATTGCAGGGGGACACCGGGGAGCTGTTTTTT. It yields the protein CASSELQGDTGELFF. The full variable domain, completed using reference TRBV25-1 and TRBJ2-2, is EADIYQTPRYLVIGTGKKITLECSQTMGHDKMYWYQQDPGMELHLIHYSYGVNSTEKGDLSSESTVSRIRTEHFPLTLESARPSHTSQYLCASSELQGDTGELFFGEGSRLTVL.

This clone was counted only a few times. This rearrangement joins TRBV4-1 to TRBJ1-1; D is unclear. Germline CDR1 reads MGHRA; CDR2 reads YSYEKL. The CDR3 sequence is 16 residues long. Trimming left V 4 bases short and J 4 bases short, with 19 bases between. Here the CDR3 DNA reads TGCGCCAGCAGCCCCCTGCCAACATACTACATCACTGAAGCTTTCTTT. It codes for CASSPLPTYYITEAFF.

The chain combines TRBV5-6 with TRBJ1-5; 7 nucleotides match TRBD1. This CDR3 is built from 14 residues. Germline values: CDR1 SGHDT, CDR2 YYEEEE. V was clipped by 1 base and J by 2 bases; unmatched bases: 0. The CDR3 coding sequence is TGTGCCAGCAGCTTGACAGGGGGCAATCAGCCCCAGCATTTT. Translation gives CASSLTGGNQPQHF.

This chain connects TRBV30 to TRBJ1-2; maybe TRBD1 (6 bases). V was pared by 4 bases and J by 0 bases, with 12 bases between. The CDR3 runs to 14 residues. CDR1 and CDR2 (germline): GTSNPN, SVGIG (reference sequence). This CDR3 is CAWNRGAANYGYTF. CDR3 bases: TGTGCCTGGAATCGGGGGGCGGCTAACTATGGCTACACCTTC.

The rearrangement uses TRBV9 and TRBJ1-1; D might be TRBD1 (5 bases). Deletions cut 4 bases from V and 7 bases from J, with 23 bases between. The CDR3 covers 16 residues. Germline V gives CDR1 SGDLS, CDR2 YYNGEE. CDR3 coding DNA: TGTGCCAGCAGCCCTCCGTCAGGGATTCGCGTTGTTGAAGCTTTCTTT. Its translation is CASSPPSGIRVVEAFF. The variable domain in full, with the rest retrieved from reference TRBV9 and TRBJ1-1, is DSGVTQTPKHLITATGQRVTLRCSPRSGDLSVYWYQQSLDQGLQFLIQYYNGEERAKGNILERFSAQQFPDLHSELNLSSLELGDSALYFCASSPPSGIRVVEAFFGQGTRLTVV.

The rearrangement links TRBV28 to TRBJ2-7, with 10 positions matching TRBD1. The CDR3 runs 15 residues. V gave up 5 bases and J gave up 5 bases; unmatched junction bases: 9. CDR1 is MDHEN and CDR2 is SYDVKM in the germline V gene. The DNA for the CDR3 is TGTGCCAGCAGTCTCGGGACAGGGGAAGTCCACGAGCAGTACTTC. Residues: CASSLGTGEVHEQYF.

This clone has just one count. The V gene is TRBV7-2, the J gene TRBJ1-2; D not resolved. CDR1 and CDR2 from the germline V gene are SGHTA and FQGNSA. Trimming pared 2 bases from V and 2 bases from J, leaving 9 bases between. The CDR3 runs 14 residues. CDR3 loop: CASSLMVRNYGYTF. In DNA form, the CDR3 reads TGTGCCAGCAGCTTAATGGTCAGAAACTATGGCTACACCTTC.

The chain has TRBV27 and TRBJ1-5; D is uncertain. V lost 6 bases and J 7 bases, leaving 13 bases between the germline ends. CDR1 and CDR2 from the germline V gene are MNHEY and SMNVEV (reference sequence). This CDR3 has 13 residues. Written as DNA, the CDR3 is TGTGCCAGCAGAGCGGGGATAGGGCAGCCCCAGCATTTT. It specifies CASRAGIGQPQHF.

This chain joins TRBV10-3 and TRBJ1-2; D is ambiguous. The CDR3 is 16 residues long. V was pared by 2 bases and J by 2 bases, with 15 bases between. Germline V gene lookup returns CDR1 ENHRY and CDR2 SYGVKD. For the CDR3, the DNA is TGTGCCATCAGTGAGCCCCTCAGCTTGGAGAACTATGGCTACACCTTC. It encodes CAISEPLSLENYGYTF.

This rearrangement joins TRBV7-9 to TRBJ2-5; tentative D call: TRBD1 (6 bases). The V gene lost 6 bases and the J gene lost 1 base, with 21 bases spanning the gap. Germline V gene lookup returns CDR1 SEHNR and CDR2 FQNEAQ (reference sequence). The CDR3 is made up of 17 amino acids. The CDR3 sequence: CASRPTQQGRAQETQYF. The CDR3, as DNA: TGTGCCAGCAGACCAACCCAACAGGGAAGGGCCCAAGAGACCCAGTACTTC.

This clone has ten or more counts. The chain recombines TRBV9 with TRBJ2-1; 7 bases agree with TRBD2. Germline V gene sequence: CDR1 SGDLS, CDR2 YYNGEE. With 0 bases clipped from V and 7 bases from J, the junction kept 10 bases outside the gene matches. The CDR3 sequence is 16 residues long. The DNA of the CDR3 is TGTGCCAGCAGCGTAGTAGGTCTGGGGGGGTTGAATGAGCAGTTCTTC. Amino acid sequence: CASSVVGLGGLNEQFF. The full variable domain, in which reference TRBV9 and TRBJ2-1 provide the parts outside the CDR3, is DSGVTQTPKHLITATGQRVTLRCSPRSGDLSVYWYQQSLDQGLQFLIQYYNGEERAKGNILERFSAQQFPDLHSELNLSSLELGDSALYFCASSVVGLGGLNEQFFGPGTRLTVL.

The chain carries TRBV12-5 and TRBJ2-7; weak D call: TRBD1 (6 bases). V lost 6 bases and J lost 0, with 9 bases in between. This CDR3 region has 13 residues. Looked up from germline, CDR1 is LGHNT and CDR2 is FRNRAP. The CDR3 DNA sequence: TGTGCTAGTGGCCTGGACAGCTCCTACGAGCAGTACTTC. It is translated as CASGLDSSYEQYF.

CDR3 DNA: TGTGCCAGCAGTTATTATCCGAACACTGAAGCTTTCTTT. This encodes CASSYYPNTEAFF. This chain links TRBV27 with TRBJ1-1; D remains ambiguous. This CDR3 spans 13 amino acids. With 4 bases removed from V and 1 base from J, the gap between germline ends came to 7 bases. The germline V gene encodes CDR1 MNHEY and CDR2 SMNVEV (reference sequence).

This clone was seen only a few times. The genes are TRBV6-7 and TRBJ2-2, with D perhaps TRBD1 (6 bases). TRBV6-7 is filed as an ORF, its function uncertain. The CDR3 is made up of 18 amino acids. Between the trimmed V and J ends, which lost 0 bases and 0 bases, there was a span of 14 bases. CDR3 DNA: TGTGCCAGCAGTTACTCGTGCCCAGGGGCCACGAACACCGGGGAGCTGTTTTTT. Translating it yields CASSYSCPGATNTGELFF.

This clone was seen a handful of times. The rearrangement joins TRBV10-3 to TRBJ1-6; 7 bases are a match to TRBD1. The ends lost 2 bases at V and 2 bases at J; junction bases unmatched: 9. This CDR3 comprises 18 residues. Germline V gene sequence: CDR1 ENHRY, CDR2 SYGVKD. The CDR3 region is CAISEEGEGATYNSPLHF. CDR3 nucleotides: TGTGCCATCAGTGAGGAAGGAGAGGGGGCCACCTATAATTCACCCCTCCACTTT.

The V call is TRBV19, the J call TRBJ1-5; D not resolved. V lost 5 bases and J lost 5, with 10 bases in between. The CDR3 totals 13 residues. Per the germline V gene, CDR1 is LNHDA and CDR2 is SQIVND (reference sequence). The CDR3 is CASSDQVHQPQHF. The CDR3 DNA is TGTGCCAGTAGTGATCAGGTGCATCAGCCCCAGCATTTT.

This chain uses TRBV6-1 with TRBJ2-7; D possibly corresponds to TRBD1 (6 bases). Trimming left V 7 bases short and J 4 bases short, with 17 bases between. The CDR3 is made up of 14 amino acids. CDR1 and CDR2 from the germline V gene are MNHNS and SASEGT. This CDR3 reads CASTLGQLAYEQYF. The CDR3 DNA is TGTGCCAGCACCCTCGGACAGTTGGCGTACGAGCAGTACTTC.